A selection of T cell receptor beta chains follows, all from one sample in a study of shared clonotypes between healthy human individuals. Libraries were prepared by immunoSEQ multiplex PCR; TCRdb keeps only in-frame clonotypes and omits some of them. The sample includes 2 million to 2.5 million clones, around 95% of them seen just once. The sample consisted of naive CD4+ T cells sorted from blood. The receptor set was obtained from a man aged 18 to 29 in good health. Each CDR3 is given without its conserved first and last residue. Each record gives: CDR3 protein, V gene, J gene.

CDR3 protein: ASSAQGSTDTQY; V gene: TRBV6-1; J gene: TRBJ2-3
CDR3 protein: ASSRGQYSNQPQH; V gene: TRBV5-6; J gene: TRBJ1-5
CDR3 protein: ASTPPGTGVLEQY; V gene: TRBV6-5; J gene: TRBJ2-7
CDR3 protein: ASSPLTGSYGYT; V gene: TRBV18; J gene: TRBJ1-2
CDR3 protein: ASSVGDRGPTNEKLF; V gene: TRBV9; J gene: TRBJ1-4
CDR3 protein: ASSLDRADYNSPLH; V gene: TRBV7-2; J gene: TRBJ1-6
CDR3 protein: AWSGGRSNQPQH; V gene: TRBV30; J gene: TRBJ1-5
CDR3 protein: ASSLVLLTDTQY; V gene: TRBV5-1; J gene: TRBJ2-3
CDR3 protein: ASSHGQGKGYT; V gene: TRBV6-5; J gene: TRBJ1-2
CDR3 protein: ASSGQAGTSGREALNEQF; V gene: TRBV6-1; J gene: TRBJ2-1
CDR3 protein: ASSLGRAGMYNEQF; V gene: TRBV7-9; J gene: TRBJ2-1
CDR3 protein: ASSLGQGNYEQY; V gene: TRBV5-6; J gene: TRBJ2-7
CDR3 protein: ASIRDSPYEQY; V gene: TRBV5-1; J gene: TRBJ2-7
CDR3 protein: ASSQRTVGNTEAF; V gene: TRBV6-1; J gene: TRBJ1-1
CDR3 protein: ASSLEQKPLH; V gene: TRBV7-2; J gene: TRBJ1-6
CDR3 protein: ASSYHPSKRGDGYT; V gene: TRBV6-5; J gene: TRBJ1-2
CDR3 protein: ASRREADTQY; V gene: TRBV5-1; J gene: TRBJ2-3
CDR3 protein: ASSFTGGSTIEAF; V gene: TRBV5-1; J gene: TRBJ1-1
CDR3 protein: ASRQDNQPQH; V gene: TRBV2; J gene: TRBJ1-5
CDR3 protein: ASSESAGADNSGELF; V gene: TRBV10-1; J gene: TRBJ2-2
CDR3 protein: ASSDFKTGYGYT; V gene: TRBV9; J gene: TRBJ1-2
CDR3 protein: ASTGTGLWEQF; V gene: TRBV6-1; J gene: TRBJ2-1
CDR3 protein: ASSQDLAGEPSSYNEQF; V gene: TRBV4-3; J gene: TRBJ2-1
CDR3 protein: ASSYSIGEGYEQY; V gene: TRBV6-5; J gene: TRBJ2-7
CDR3 protein: ASSLVLTGDKETQY; V gene: TRBV7-9; J gene: TRBJ2-5
CDR3 protein: ASSQGQTQY; V gene: TRBV11-2; J gene: TRBJ2-7
CDR3 protein: ASSFGGKSYNEQF; V gene: TRBV11-3; J gene: TRBJ2-1
CDR3 protein: ASSHRGSDEKLF; V gene: TRBV28; J gene: TRBJ1-4
CDR3 protein: ASSTSGRTDTQY; V gene: TRBV18; J gene: TRBJ2-3
CDR3 protein: ASSSDGTRGETQY; V gene: TRBV11-2; J gene: TRBJ2-5
CDR3 protein: ASSLVSGGSYNEQF; V gene: TRBV7-2; J gene: TRBJ2-1
CDR3 protein: ASSFGQGVYEQY; V gene: TRBV9; J gene: TRBJ2-7
CDR3 protein: ASSLGGLTDTQY; V gene: TRBV7-3; J gene: TRBJ2-3
CDR3 protein: ASSLDTGGNYGYT; V gene: TRBV5-1; J gene: TRBJ1-2
CDR3 protein: ASNAGTQGTEAF; V gene: TRBV7-9; J gene: TRBJ1-1
CDR3 protein: ASSRENSGNTIY; V gene: TRBV18; J gene: TRBJ1-3
CDR3 protein: AIRKGQETTGELF; V gene: TRBV10-3; J gene: TRBJ2-2
CDR3 protein: ASSLAVSNTGELF; V gene: TRBV5-1; J gene: TRBJ2-2
CDR3 protein: ASSQTSGGAYEQY; V gene: TRBV4-1; J gene: TRBJ2-7